The 26 T cell receptor beta chains below come from one sample, sequenced in a study of T cell clusters in autoimmune cytopenias. Multiplex touch-down PCR amplified TRB using TRB-A and TRB-B pools in one tube. TCRdb reanalyzed the multiplex PCR reads, giving one entry per CDR3 protein sequence and no DNA. The clone table shows about 6,100 distinct CDR3 sequences, with the ten largest holding approximately 6%. Each sample's input was approximately 0.25 ug genomic DNA, some 40,000 genome equivalents. The same data also went into a second study, on T cell repertoires in aging, cancer and after chemotherapy.

The sequencing sample was made of peripheral blood. Receptor source: a human donor in good health.

Frequency places this clonotype as medium-sized. V usage is TRBV5-6 and J usage is TRBJ2-2; TCRdb outputs TRBD2, but without DNA this stays unchecked. The CDR3 has 15 amino acids. Germline lookup yields CDR1 SGHDT and CDR2 YYEEEE. The CDR3 loop reads CASSFTRGGRGELFF. The full variable domain, rest sourced from reference TRBV5-6 and TRBJ2-2, is DAGVTQSPTHLIKTRGQQVTLRCSPKSGHDTVSWYQQALGQGPQFIFQYYEEEERQRGNFPDRFSGHQFPNYSSELNVNALLLGDSALYLCASSFTRGGRGELFFGEGSRLTVL.

This sequence joins TRBV7-2 and TRBJ2-7; the TCRdb D gene call, TRBD1, has no DNA to confirm it. In germline, CDR1 is SGHTA, CDR2 FQGNSA. This CDR3 region has 13 residues. CDR3 protein: CASSSQTGYEQYF. Filled out from reference TRBV7-2 and TRBJ2-7, the complete variable domain reads GAGVSQSPSNKVTEKGKDVELRCDPISGHTALYWYRQSLGQGLEFLIYFQGNSAPDKSGLPSDRFSAERTGGSVSTLTIQRTQQEDSAVYLCASSSQTGYEQYFGPGTRLTVT.

According to its frequency, this clonotype is medium-sized (0.01 to 0.1%). CDR3 in amino acids: CASSDSELDTQYF. V and J are TRBV6-4 and TRBJ2-3. In germline, CDR1 is MRHNA, CDR2 SNTAGT. The CDR3 is 13 amino acids.

The CDR3 here is CASSQDNRGVQETQYF. The chain combines TRBV14 with TRBJ2-5; the TRBD1 assignment by TCRdb is unverifiable without DNA. Germline CDR1 is SGHDN and CDR2 is FVKESK. The CDR3 runs 16 residues.

This clonotype counts as medium-sized by frequency. This chain uses TRBV15 with TRBJ2-5. The germline V gene encodes CDR1 LNHNV and CDR2 YYDKDF (reference sequence). The CDR3 is made up of 11 amino acids. The CDR3 loop reads CATSATETQYF. The full variable domain, rest sourced from reference TRBV15 and TRBJ2-5, is DAMVIQNPRYQVTQFGKPVTLSCSQTLNHNVMYWYQQKSSQAPKLLFHYYDKDFNNEADTPDNFQSRRPNTSFCFLDIRSPGLGDTAMYLCATSATETQYFGPGTRLLVL.

By frequency, this clonotype registers medium-sized. This chain's CDR3 is CASSPEAGGINEKLFF. This chain connects TRBV18 to TRBJ1-4; the TCRdb D gene call, TRBD1, has no DNA to confirm it. In germline, CDR1 is KGHSH, CDR2 LQKENI. The CDR3 totals 16 residues.

J is TRBJ1-1 and V is TRBV12-3 or TRBV12-4; the TRBD1 assignment by TCRdb is unverifiable without DNA. The CDR3 contains 13 residues. The CDR3 sequence is CASRRTGGTEAFF.

The V call is TRBV29-1, the J call TRBJ2-3; without DNA, the TCRdb call of TRBD2 cannot be checked. CDR1 is SQVTM, CDR2 ANQGSEA, per germline. This CDR3 has 16 amino acids. CDR3: CSVEGLAGGPTDTQYF.

Judged by frequency, this clonotype is medium-sized. The rearrangement joins TRBV19 to TRBJ2-7; TCRdb indicates TRBD1, and absent DNA this call remains unverified. Germline assignment: CDR1 LNHDA and CDR2 SQIVND (reference sequence). The CDR3 contains 13 residues. This chain's CDR3 is CASSTGPGHEQYF.

The chain combines TRBV29-1 with TRBJ2-3; the D call of TRBD1 rests on TCRdb alone, since no DNA is present to check it. Germline lookup yields CDR1 SQVTM and CDR2 ANQGSEA. This CDR3 region has 14 residues. The CDR3 is CSVNGQGAEGTQYF.

Considering frequency, this clonotype is medium-sized (0.01 to 0.1%). The chain links TRBV30 to TRBJ1-2. Looked up from germline, CDR1 is GTSNPN and CDR2 is SVGIG (reference sequence). The CDR3 has 13 amino acids. The CDR3 here is CAWSVTALYGYTF. Based on the CDR3 plus reference TRBV30 and TRBJ1-2, the full variable domain is SQTIHQWPATLVQPVGSPLSLECTVEGTSNPNLYWYRQAAGRGLQLLFYSVGIGQISSEVPQNLSASRPQDRQFILSSKKLLLSDSGFYLCAWSVTALYGYTFGSGTRLTVV.

This clonotype is labeled medium-sized based on frequency. V gene TRBV18 combines with J gene TRBJ1-6; there is no DNA to check the TCRdb D call of TRBD1. There are 16 residues in the CDR3. Looked up from germline, CDR1 is KGHSH and CDR2 is LQKENI. CDR3 loop: CASSLRTASYNSPLHF.

The chain has TRBV7-9 and TRBJ1-1. CDR1 SEHNR and CDR2 FQNEAQ come from the germline V gene (reference sequence). This CDR3 contains 11 residues. CDR3 protein: CASSLDPEAFF. The full variable domain, in which reference TRBV7-9 and TRBJ1-1 provide the parts outside the CDR3, is DTGVSQNPRHKITKRGQNVTFRCDPISEHNRLYWYRQTLGQGPEFLTYFQNEAQLEKSRLLSDRFSAERPKGSFSTLEIQRTEQGDSAMYLCASSLDPEAFFGQGTRLTVV.

J is TRBJ2-6 and V is TRBV13; the TCRdb call, TRBD1, lacks DNA for checking. In germline, CDR1 is PRHDT, CDR2 FYEKMQ (reference sequence). The CDR3 length is 13 residues. CDR3 region: CAKQWGAEDVLTF.

This chain joins TRBV4-3 and TRBJ2-7; TCRdb returns TRBD1, unconfirmable since there is no DNA. Germline-derived CDR1 and CDR2 are LGHNA and YSLEER. The CDR3 length is 15 residues. CDR3 loop: CASSPATGGSYEQYF.

The chain links TRBV7-9 to TRBJ2-2. Germline V lookup: CDR1 SEHNR, CDR2 FQNEAQ (reference sequence). CDR3 size: 13 residues. CDR3 sequence reads: CASSPRGTGELFF.

The gene calls are TRBV12-3 or TRBV12-4 and TRBJ2-7; with no DNA, the TCRdb D assignment of TRBD2 cannot be verified. The CDR3 has 13 residues. This CDR3 is CASSSSRGYEQYF.

This chain joins TRBV5-1 and TRBJ2-5; checking the TCRdb D call of TRBD1 is not possible without DNA. CDR1 is SGHRS, CDR2 YFSETQ, per germline. There are 14 residues in the CDR3. The CDR3 sequence is CASSSGTGRETQYF.

The gene calls are TRBV27 and TRBJ1-6; TCRdb reports TRBD1, a call that lacks DNA to check it against. The V gene's germline CDR1 is MNHEY and CDR2 SMNVEV (reference sequence). This CDR3 is built from 19 residues. The CDR3 protein is CASSLSRGGGAAYNSPLHF.

The J gene is TRBJ2-5, the V gene TRBV10-3; TCRdb indicates TRBD2, and absent DNA this call remains unverified. The CDR3 spans 14 residues. Germline CDR1 reads ENHRY; CDR2 reads SYGVKD. The CDR3 here is CAIKTGLGEETQYF.

This clonotype is large by frequency. The CDR3 here is CSVAVSGNTGELFF. This chain links TRBV29-1 with TRBJ2-2. Germline V gives CDR1 SQVTM, CDR2 ANQGSEA. CDR3 size: 14 residues.

The V call is TRBV20-1, the J call TRBJ2-3. The CDR3 is 15 residues long. Germline V gene sequence: CDR1 DFQATT, CDR2 SNEGSKA (reference sequence). The CDR3 reads CSARDRPPSTDTQYF.

The gene calls are TRBV24-1 and TRBJ2-1; as DNA is missing, the TRBD1 call by TCRdb cannot be tested. Germline V lookup: CDR1 KGHDR, CDR2 SFDVKD. The length of the CDR3 is 15 residues. This CDR3 reads CATSDWDRGYNEQFF.

This clonotype registers medium-sized by frequency. V usage is TRBV19 and J usage is TRBJ2-2. Germline loops: CDR1 LNHDA, CDR2 SQIVND (reference sequence). The CDR3 contains 14 residues. CDR3 protein: CASMFDRNTGELFF.

This clonotype is labeled medium-sized based on frequency. V gene TRBV6-2 or TRBV6-3 combines with J gene TRBJ2-1; TCRdb's D call of TRBD1 is untestable without DNA. Germline CDR1 MNHEY, CDR2 SVGEGT. The CDR3 is made up of 13 amino acids. The CDR3 protein is CASRWAGANEQFF.

In terms of frequency, this clonotype is medium-sized (0.01 to 0.1%). The chain carries TRBV30 and TRBJ1-2. From germline, CDR1 is GTSNPN and CDR2 SVGIG (reference sequence). This CDR3 spans 12 amino acids. CDR3 loop: CAWSVGTGGYTF.